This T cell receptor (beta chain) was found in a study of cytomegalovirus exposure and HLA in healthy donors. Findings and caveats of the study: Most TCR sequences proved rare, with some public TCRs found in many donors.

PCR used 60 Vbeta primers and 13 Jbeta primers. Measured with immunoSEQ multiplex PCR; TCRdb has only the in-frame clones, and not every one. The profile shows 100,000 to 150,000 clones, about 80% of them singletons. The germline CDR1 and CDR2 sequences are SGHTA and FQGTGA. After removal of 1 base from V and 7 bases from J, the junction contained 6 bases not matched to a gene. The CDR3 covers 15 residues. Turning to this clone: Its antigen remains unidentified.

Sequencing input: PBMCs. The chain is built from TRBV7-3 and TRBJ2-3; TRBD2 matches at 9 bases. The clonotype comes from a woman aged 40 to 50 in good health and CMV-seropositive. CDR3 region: CASSLRREGQHTQYF. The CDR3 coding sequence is TGTGCCAGCAGCTTAAGGCGGGAGGGCCAGCATACGCAGTATTTT.